This T cell receptor beta chain was documented in a study of shared clonotypes between healthy human individuals. Some clones are missing from TCRdb's copy, which holds only in-frame ones; the method was immunoSEQ multiplex PCR. In the table there are some 2,000,000 clones, approximately 94% of which are singletons. The naive CD8 fraction comprised CD45RO-negative cells positively selected for CCR7 and excluded terminally differentiated effector memory CD45RA+ cells. CDR1 is GTSNPN, CDR2 SVGIG, per germline (reference sequence). Trimming pared 0 bases from V and 7 bases from J, leaving 6 bases between. The CDR3 covers 12 residues.

Sequenced sample: naive CD8+ T cells sorted from blood. The TCR sequence derives from a man aged 18 to 29 in good health. The chain has TRBV30 and TRBJ1-4; no clear D. The CDR3 coding sequence is TGTGCCTGGAGTGTTACAGCTGAAAAACTGTTTTTT. This sequence encodes CAWSVTAEKLFF.